The 13 T cell receptor beta chains in this list originate from one sample, sequenced in a study of blood T cell repertoires in COVID-19. Clones were sequenced by immunoSEQ multiplex PCR, and TCRdb holds only the in-frame ones, with some missing. The data show over 120,000 clones, 80% to 85% seen once. The sample was peripheral blood. The receptors were sampled from an older woman with acute or convalescent COVID-19.

The genes are TRBV5-4 and TRBJ1-1, with 8 positions matching TRBD1. Germline CDR1 is SGHNT and CDR2 is YYREEE (reference sequence). V was pared by 9 bases and J by 0 bases, with 10 bases of the junction left unmatched. CDR3 size: 15 residues. CDR3 protein: CANGQGGIMNTEAFF. As DNA, the CDR3 is TGTGCCAACGGACAGGGAGGTATCATGAACACTGAAGCTTTCTTT.

This clone appeared a few times. The rearrangement uses TRBV7-9 and TRBJ1-2, with a tentative D call TRBD1 (6 bases). Germline CDR1 and CDR2: SEHNR and FQNEAQ (reference sequence). Between the trimmed V and J ends, which lost 5 bases and 1 base, there was a span of 11 bases. The CDR3 totals 14 residues. The CDR3 here is CASSPDSLNYGYTF. The CDR3 region has the DNA TGTGCCAGCAGCCCGGACAGCCTTAACTATGGCTACACCTTC. The full variable domain, its missing parts supplied by reference TRBV7-9 and TRBJ1-2, is DTGVSQNPRHKITKRGQNVTFRCDPISEHNRLYWYRQTLGQGPEFLTYFQNEAQLEKSRLLSDRFSAERPKGSFSTLEIQRTEQGDSAMYLCASSPDSLNYGYTFGSGTRLTVV.

The chain has TRBV7-3 and TRBJ1-1; D perhaps matches TRBD1 (5 bases). In germline, CDR1 is SGHTA, CDR2 FQGTGA. This CDR3 spans 15 amino acids. V gave up 5 bases and J gave up 0 bases, with 13 bases separating them. CDR3 DNA: TGTGCCAGCAGCAAGGACGGGGGGTTGAACACTGAAGCTTTCTTT. It codes for CASSKDGGLNTEAFF.

At least ten counts were recorded for this clone. The sample carries other DNA sequences with the same CDR3. The chain is built from TRBV30 and TRBJ1-2, with D perhaps matching TRBD1 (6 bases). The germline V gene encodes CDR1 GTSNPN and CDR2 SVGIG (reference sequence). Trimming removed 2 bases from V and 4 bases from J, with 14 bases in between. CDR3 size: 14 residues. CDR3 region: CAWSRGREVYGYTF. The CDR3 DNA is TGTGCCTGGAGTAGGGGGAGGGAAGTCTATGGCTACACCTTC.

The rearrangement links TRBV15 to TRBJ2-1; a possible D gene is TRBD1 (6 bases). This CDR3 is built from 16 residues. V lost 3 bases to trimming and J lost 4 bases, with 16 bases between them. The germline V gene encodes CDR1 LNHNV and CDR2 YYDKDF (reference sequence). The CDR3 DNA sequence: TGTGCCACCAGCAGGGGGGCGACGTACTCGTACAATGAGCAGTTCTTC. Translated: CATSRGATYSYNEQFF.

This clone was observed a few times. This chain links TRBV25-1 with TRBJ2-7; 8 bases align to TRBD2. Per the germline V gene, CDR1 is MGHDK and CDR2 is SYGVNS. The CDR3 runs to 16 residues. V was clipped by 0 bases and J by 3 bases; unmatched bases: 7. The DNA of the CDR3 is TGTGCCAGCAGTGAATATGGGCGGGGGGCGGACTACGAGCAGTACTTC. It translates to CASSEYGRGADYEQYF.

The chain carries TRBV19 and TRBJ1-3; D perhaps matches TRBD1 (5 bases). Germline CDR1 reads LNHDA; CDR2 reads SQIVND (reference sequence). V was pared by 1 base and J by 0 bases, with 16 bases between. This CDR3 is built from 18 residues. The CDR3 spells CASSIGGGTRISGNTIYF. In DNA form, the CDR3 reads TGTGCCAGTAGTATAGGGGGGGGTACACGGATCTCTGGAAACACCATATATTTT.

The rearrangement uses TRBV7-9 and TRBJ2-1, with D possibly TRBD2 on 6 matching bases. Per the germline V gene, CDR1 is SEHNR and CDR2 is FQNEAQ (reference sequence). Deletions cut 4 bases from V and 5 bases from J, with 18 bases between. The length of the CDR3 is 16 residues. The CDR3 protein is CASSWMRGESNNEQFF. In DNA, the CDR3 is TGTGCCAGCAGCTGGATGCGCGGGGAATCTAACAATGAGCAGTTCTTC.

The CDR3 nucleotides are TGTGCCAGCAGCTTGGAGGACGGAGGGCGGAATCAGCCCCAGCATTTT. It specifies CASSLEDGGRNQPQHF. The chain carries TRBV21-1 and TRBJ1-5. TRBV21-1 is a known pseudogene. The CDR3 has 16 amino acids.

This chain links TRBV18 with TRBJ2-7; TRBD1 might be the D (6 bases). This CDR3 contains 13 residues. V lost 8 bases to trimming and J lost 7 bases, with 18 bases between them. Germline V lookup: CDR1 KGHSH, CDR2 LQKENI. CDR3 sequence (DNA): TGTGCCAGCACAAGGGGGACCCCTGTGGAGCAGTACTTC. Encoded protein: CASTRGTPVEQYF.

This clone was observed once. CDR3 protein: CASSERDRVSKNIQYF. CDR3 nucleotide sequence: TGTGCCAGCAGTGAACGGGACAGGGTCTCCAAAAACATTCAGTACTTC. V is TRBV2 and J is TRBJ2-4; TRBD1 matches at 9 bases. V lost 2 bases and J lost 2; bases outside the gene matches: 4. There are 16 residues in the CDR3. The germline V gene encodes CDR1 SNHLY and CDR2 FYNNEI.

In this sample, this clone turned up once. The J gene is TRBJ2-7, the V gene TRBV7-2; D gene uncertain. This CDR3 has 11 residues. Trimming took off 3 bases at V and 2 bases at J, with 2 bases between the two ends. CDR1 is SGHTA, CDR2 FQGNSA, per germline. The chain's CDR3 is CASSFAYEQYF. The DNA of the CDR3 is TGTGCCAGCAGCTTCGCCTACGAGCAGTACTTC.

The chain couples TRBV7-2 to TRBJ2-7; 11 bases line up with TRBD2. CDR1 is SGHTA, CDR2 FQGNSA, per germline. Germline trimming cut 3 bases from V and 2 bases from J; bases unmatched to any gene: 3. The CDR3 runs 15 residues. The DNA of the CDR3 is TGTGCCAGCAGCTTTATAGCGGGAGGGGCCTACGAGCAGTACTTC. It yields the protein CASSFIAGGAYEQYF. Drawing the rest from reference TRBV7-2 and TRBJ2-7, the complete variable domain is GAGVSQSPSNKVTEKGKDVELRCDPISGHTALYWYRQSLGQGLEFLIYFQGNSAPDKSGLPSDRFSAERTGGSVSTLTIQRTQQEDSAVYLCASSFIAGGAYEQYFGPGTRLTVT.